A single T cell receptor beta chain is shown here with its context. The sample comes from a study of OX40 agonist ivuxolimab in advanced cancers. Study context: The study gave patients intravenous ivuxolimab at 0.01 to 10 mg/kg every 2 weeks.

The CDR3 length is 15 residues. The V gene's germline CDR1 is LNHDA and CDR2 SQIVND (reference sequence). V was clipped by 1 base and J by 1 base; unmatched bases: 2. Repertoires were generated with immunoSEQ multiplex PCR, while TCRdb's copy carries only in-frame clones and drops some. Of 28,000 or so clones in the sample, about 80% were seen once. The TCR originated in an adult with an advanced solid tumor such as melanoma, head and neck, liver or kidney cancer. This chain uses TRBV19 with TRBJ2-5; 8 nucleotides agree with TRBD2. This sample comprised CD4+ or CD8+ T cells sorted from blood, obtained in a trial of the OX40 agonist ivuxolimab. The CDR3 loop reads CASSIVGGAQETQYF. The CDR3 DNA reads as TGTGCCAGTAGTATAGTCGGGGGGGCCCAAGAGACCCAGTACTTC.